This entry lists 32 T cell receptor beta chains sequenced from one sample in a study of glioma-infiltrating T cells. Using RNA template, CDR3s of TCR alpha and beta were amplified with iRepertoire arm-PCR. TCRdb fed the multiplex PCR reads into MiXCR, producing one record per CDR3 protein. Of fewer than 200,000 distinct CDR3 sequences in the sample, over 25% were seen once. Sequenced sample: glioma tissue, nonneoplastic brain tissue, or PBMCs (not recorded which). The receptors derive from a human donor with low-grade glioma or glioblastoma, undergoing nonglioma brain surgery, or in good health (not recorded which).

Details on this clonotype: One base away lies a much larger clone, so this may be a sequencing read error. The V gene is TRBV29-1, the J gene TRBJ2-5; no clear D gene. The V and J ends lost 7 bases and 4 bases respectively, with 16 bases between them. Germline values: CDR1 SQVTM, CDR2 ANQGSEA. This CDR3 is built from 13 residues. The chain's CDR3 is CSAFSPVGETQYF. In nucleotides, the CDR3 is TGCAGCGCTTTTAGTCCGGTTGGAGAGACCCAGTACTTC.

Regarding this clonotype: Without the conserved terminal phenylalanine or tryptophan, this CDR3 likely stems from a read error. As DNA, the CDR3 is TGTGCCAGCAGTAAATCAGGGGGGTACGAGCAGTACCTC. This encodes CASSKSGGYEQYL. The rearrangement joins TRBV12-3 or TRBV12-4 to TRBJ2-7, with TRBD1 as a possible D gene (7 bases). Trimming stripped 5 bases from V and 4 bases from J, with 12 bases between. The CDR3 totals 13 residues.

A remark on this clonotype: A much more abundant neighbour one base away suggests this may be a read error. DNA for the CDR3: TGTGCCAGCGCCCCTATTAAGCGAGAAGAGACCCAGTACTTC. Its translation: CASAPIKREETQYF. V usage is TRBV6-2 or TRBV6-3 and J usage is TRBJ2-5; D is unresolved. Germline loops: CDR1 MNHEY, CDR2 SVGEGT. The CDR3 loop spans 14 amino acids. With 8 bases removed from V and 3 bases from J, the gap between germline ends came to 16 bases.

This clonotype was seen many times. J is TRBJ2-2 and V is TRBV7-2; D may be TRBD1 (6 bases). This CDR3 has 14 residues. V was trimmed by 4 bases and J by 2 bases, leaving 8 bases between them. Germline V gene sequence: CDR1 SGHTA, CDR2 FQGNSA. The chain's CDR3 is CASSSDRNTGELFF. The CDR3 DNA follows: TGTGCCAGCAGCTCGGACAGAAACACCGGGGAGCTGTTTTTT.

Remarks on this clonotype: The germline gene is not matched at one end of the junction; a read error may be the cause. The J gene is TRBJ1-1, the V gene TRBV6-1; TRBD1 might be the D (5 bases). The CDR3 has 15 amino acids. Germline CDR1 reads MNHNS; CDR2 reads SASEGT. DNA for the CDR3: TGTGCCGGCAGATACGGGGGGAGCGAGAACACTGAAGCTTTCTTT. Translated, it gives CAGRYGGSENTEAFF.

This clonotype was counted at least ten times. The chain combines TRBV3-1 with TRBJ1-1, with 8 nucleotides matching TRBD1. The CDR3 has 20 residues. The junction had 15 bases not matched to a gene; V was cut back by 0 bases and J by 0 bases. Germline loops: CDR1 LGHDT, CDR2 YNNKEL (reference sequence). CDR3 DNA: TGTGCCAGCAGCCAAGATCGGGGGGTCCCGGGACAGGTAGTGAACACTGAAGCTTTCTTT. This sequence encodes CASSQDRGVPGQVVNTEAFF.

V usage is TRBV19 and J usage is TRBJ2-7; D may be TRBD1 (6 bases). This CDR3 contains 14 residues. V was clipped by 4 bases and J by 0 bases, with 10 bases between them. Germline CDR1 is LNHDA and CDR2 is SQIVND (reference sequence). The CDR3 nucleotides are TGTGCCAGTAGTAAGGGGGACGGCTCCTACGAGCAGTACTTC. Protein sequence: CASSKGDGSYEQYF.

This clonotype has a count of ten or more. The CDR3 bases are TGCAGCGTCGACAGTGATATTGGTTCCTATGGCTACACCTTC. Translation gives CSVDSDIGSYGYTF. The rearrangement joins TRBV29-1 to TRBJ1-2, with D perhaps TRBD1 (5 bases). CDR3 length equals 14 residues. Germline V gene lookup returns CDR1 SQVTM and CDR2 ANQGSEA. V lost 6 bases and J 4 bases, leaving 18 bases between the germline ends.

This clonotype was detected many times. V usage is TRBV20-1 and J usage is TRBJ2-1; TRBD1 matches 9 bases. The length of the CDR3 is 13 residues. J was trimmed by 7 bases and V by 4 bases; bases with no gene match: 5. Per the germline V gene, CDR1 is DFQATT and CDR2 is SNEGSKA (reference sequence). The CDR3 here is CSAKGTGWNEQFF. The CDR3, as DNA: TGCAGTGCTAAGGGGACAGGGTGGAATGAGCAGTTCTTC.

The table lists this clonotype with many counts. This chain connects TRBV7-2 to TRBJ2-7, with D tentatively TRBD2 (6 bases). This CDR3 contains 16 residues. The germline V gene has CDR1 SGHTA and CDR2 FQGNSA. Trimming left V 0 bases short and J 4 bases short, with 16 bases between. Here the CDR3 reads CASSLAVGRGQYEQYF. The CDR3 nucleotides are TGTGCCAGCAGCTTAGCAGTAGGGCGGGGCCAATACGAGCAGTACTTC.

Remarks on this clonotype: At one of its ends the junction is not consistent with the germline gene, which may arise from a read error. V and J are TRBV4-1 and TRBJ2-1; 13 bases line up with TRBD2. The CDR3 runs 17 residues. The germline V gene has CDR1 MGHRA and CDR2 YSYEKL. CDR3 sequence (DNA): TGCGCCAGCATCCAAGATCGGGGGACTAGCGGGACTGGGGGGCAGTTCTTC. Residues: CASIQDRGTSGTGGQFF.

To note about this clonotype: Since a much larger clone is just one base distant, this may be a read error. The chain uses TRBV7-9 and TRBJ2-3; the D gene is possibly TRBD2 (6 bases). Trimming took 8 bases from V and 2 from J, leaving 8 bases between them. The V gene's germline CDR1 is SEHNR and CDR2 FQNEAQ (reference sequence). CDR3 size: 12 residues. Written as DNA, the CDR3 is TGTGCCAGCGTGGGACTCACAGATACGCAGTATTTT. Translation: CASVGLTDTQYF.

This clonotype came up many times. The rearrangement uses TRBV4-1 and TRBJ1-2; D is unclear. Trimming pared 6 bases from V and 8 bases from J, leaving 16 bases between. The CDR3 has 13 amino acids. Germline-derived CDR1 and CDR2 are MGHRA and YSYEKL. CDR3 sequence reads: CASSHWGVSGYTF. CDR3 nucleotides: TGCGCCAGCAGTCATTGGGGAGTGAGCGGCTACACCTTC.

Points on this clonotype: With a much larger clone just one base away, this may be a read error. Without the conserved terminal phenylalanine or tryptophan, this CDR3 likely stems from a read error. The chain is built from TRBV25-1 and TRBJ1-5; 7 nucleotides align to TRBD1. With V trimmed by 5 bases and J by 1 base, 11 bases remained unmatched. The CDR3 sequence is 17 residues long. Germline V gene data show CDR1 as MGHDK and CDR2 as SYGVNS. The CDR3 region has the DNA TGTGCCAGCAGTTTCCACGGACAGGCAGTAAGCAATCAGCCCCAGCATCTT. It is translated as CASSFHGQAVSNQPQHL.

This clonotype was detected ten times or more. V and J are TRBV20-1 and TRBJ2-5; the D is unclear. The CDR3 totals 14 residues. Germline V lookup: CDR1 DFQATT, CDR2 SNEGSKA (reference sequence). Trimming stripped 0 bases from V and 1 base from J, with 9 bases between. CDR3 nucleotide sequence: TGCAGTGCTAGAGAAATAGCTACCCAAGAGACCCAGTACTTC. Translated, it gives CSAREIATQETQYF.

In this sample, this clonotype turned up many times. This chain uses TRBV6-1 with TRBJ1-2, with TRBD1 matching over 10 bases. V was pared by 7 bases and J by 2 bases, with 10 bases of the junction left unmatched. This CDR3 region has 16 residues. Germline lookup yields CDR1 MNHNS and CDR2 SASEGT. CDR3 region: CASTHGGTGVNYGYTF. DNA of the CDR3: TGTGCCAGCACCCACGGCGGGACAGGGGTGAACTATGGCTACACCTTC.

This clonotype was observed many times. This chain uses TRBV7-3 with TRBJ2-1, with D unclear. The germline gives CDR1 SGHTA, CDR2 FQGTGA. This CDR3 is 15 amino acids long. V was pared by 5 bases and J by 0 bases, with 11 bases between. The CDR3 nucleotides read TGTGCCAGCAGCGAGGCACTATCCTCCTACAATGAGCAGTTCTTC. This translates into CASSEALSSYNEQFF.

In its sample, this clonotype was seen many times. The chain has TRBV6-1 and TRBJ2-3; D may be TRBD1 (5 bases). Trimming shortened V by 6 bases and J by 4 bases, and 14 bases separated the two germline ends. The length of the CDR3 is 14 residues. Per germline, CDR1 MNHNS and CDR2 SASEGT. The CDR3 region has the DNA TGTGCCAGCAGCCTCAGGGTTCCCCCAGATACGCAGTATTTT. Translation: CASSLRVPPDTQYF.

This clonotype was counted many times. The chain joins TRBV10-3 to TRBJ2-3, with 9 bases that match TRBD2. V lost 2 bases, J lost 4 bases, and 4 bases stayed unmatched. There are 15 residues in the CDR3. CDR1 ENHRY and CDR2 SYGVKD come from the germline V gene. In nucleotides, the CDR3 is TGTGCCATCAGTGAGGAGGTAGCGGGAGCAGATACGCAGTATTTT. Amino acids: CAISEEVAGADTQYF.

Ten or more counts support this clonotype. The chain joins TRBV4-2 to TRBJ2-3, with D possibly called TRBD1 or TRBD2 (5 bases each). V lost 0 bases, J lost 3 bases, and 19 bases lay in between. This CDR3 region has 18 residues. Germline loops: CDR1 LGHNA, CDR2 YNFKEQ. This CDR3 is CASSQEMVGTDGTDTQYF. The DNA of the CDR3 is TGTGCCAGCAGCCAAGAAATGGTCGGGACGGATGGGACAGATACGCAGTATTTT.

Many counts were recorded for this clonotype. This chain links TRBV6-1 with TRBJ2-1; 7 bases match TRBD1. Germline V gene lookup returns CDR1 MNHNS and CDR2 SASEGT. With 5 bases clipped from V and 4 bases from J, the junction kept 8 bases outside the gene matches. The CDR3 covers 15 residues. CDR3 residues: CASSYSGQPYNEQFF. DNA of the CDR3: TGTGCCAGCAGTTATTCGGGACAGCCTTACAATGAGCAGTTCTTC.

In this sample, this clonotype turned up a few times. This chain connects TRBV19 to TRBJ1-5; no definite D call. CDR3 length equals 12 residues. Germline loops: CDR1 LNHDA, CDR2 SQIVND (reference sequence). V was clipped by 1 base and J by 6 bases, with 4 bases between them. The CDR3 spells CASSIGVQPQHF. CDR3 DNA: TGTGCCAGTAGTATAGGGGTTCAGCCCCAGCATTTT.

This chain connects TRBV6-8 to TRBJ2-7; the match to TRBD1 covers 8 bases. The CDR3 runs to 14 residues. Germline assignment: CDR1 MNHGY and CDR2 SAAAGT. V lost 6 bases and J lost 5; bases outside the gene matches: 9. Written as DNA, the CDR3 is TGTGCCAGCAGGTGGACAGGGTTATACAACGAGCAGTACTTC. It yields the protein CASRWTGLYNEQYF.

The V call is TRBV9, the J call TRBJ2-3; possible D gene TRBD2, 6 bases. The germline V gene encodes CDR1 SGDLS and CDR2 YYNGEE. V lost 2 bases and J 0 bases, leaving 10 bases between the germline ends. The CDR3 spans 15 residues. CDR3 loop: CASSVYAGSTDTQYF. In nucleotides, the CDR3 is TGTGCCAGCAGCGTCTACGCGGGGAGCACAGATACGCAGTATTTT.

With regard to this clonotype: Being one base from a much bigger clone, this may be a read error. V usage is TRBV15 and J usage is TRBJ2-5; 7 bases fit TRBD1. The CDR3 covers 16 residues. From germline, CDR1 is LNHNV and CDR2 YYDKDF (reference sequence). The CDR3 is CATSRDLGTEKDTQYF. As DNA, the CDR3 is TGTGCCACCAGCAGAGACCTTGGGACAGAAAAAGATACCCAGTACTTC.

The gene calls are TRBV10-3 and TRBJ2-5, with unresolved D. Trimming took off 3 bases at V and 1 base at J, with 6 bases between the two ends. This CDR3 has 13 amino acids. Germline V gives CDR1 ENHRY, CDR2 SYGVKD. DNA for the CDR3: TGTGCCATCAGTGATTATGCCCAAGAGACCCAGTACTTC. Protein sequence: CAISDYAQETQYF.

Points on this clonotype: With a much larger clone just one base away, this may be a read error. The chain recombines TRBV19 with TRBJ1-4, with TRBD1 matching over 7 bases. Germline-derived CDR1 and CDR2 are LNHDA and SQIVND (reference sequence). The V and J ends lost 9 bases and 7 bases, in that order; junction bases with no gene match: 8. The CDR3 has 13 residues. The CDR3 DNA is TGTGCCAGCGAGGGACAGCTTAGTGAAAAACTGTTTTTT. As protein: CASEGQLSEKLFF.

This clonotype was detected a few times. One end of the junction varies from germline; a read error may be responsible. The V call is TRBV18, the J call TRBJ2-1; the match to TRBD2 covers 14 bases. The CDR3 runs 17 residues. CDR1 is KGHSH, CDR2 LQKENI, per germline. CDR3 coding DNA: TGTGCCAGCTCAGCACCGGGACTAGCGGGAGTGGCCAATGAGCAGTTCTTC. Translating gives CASSAPGLAGVANEQFF.

The chain has TRBV5-1 and TRBJ2-5, with 7 nucleotides matching TRBD1. This CDR3 spans 14 amino acids. V lost 5 bases to trimming and J lost 2 bases; unmatched junction nucleotides: 6. From germline, CDR1 is SGHRS and CDR2 YFSETQ. DNA for the CDR3: TGCGCCAGCAGGGGGACAGTCTCGCAAGAGACCCAGTACTTC. Protein: CASRGTVSQETQYF. The full variable domain, rest sourced from reference TRBV5-1 and TRBJ2-5, is KAGVTQTPRYLIKTRGQQVTLSCSPISGHRSVSWYQQTPGQGLQFLFEYFSETQRNKGNFPGRFSGRQFSNSRSEMNVSTLELGDSALYLCASRGTVSQETQYFGPGTRLLVL.

This clonotype was picked up many times. The J gene is TRBJ2-3, the V gene TRBV6-1; D is undetermined. The CDR3 is made up of 14 amino acids. CDR1 is MNHNS and CDR2 is SASEGT in the germline V gene. V lost 1 base and J lost 3, with 8 bases in between. CDR3 amino acids: CASSEGIATDTQYF. The CDR3 nucleotides are TGTGCCAGCAGTGAAGGTATTGCTACAGATACGCAGTATTTT.

Of note for this clonotype: A much larger clone is a single base away; this may be a read error. The V gene is TRBV29-1, the J gene TRBJ2-7; maybe TRBD1 (5 bases). Germline loops: CDR1 SQVTM, CDR2 ANQGSEA. Trimming cost V 7 bases and J 6 bases, with 19 bases left between them. The CDR3 is made up of 13 amino acids. The CDR3 DNA reads as TGCAGCGCCCTAATTACAAGGGGCGGCGAGCAGTACTTC. Translated: CSALITRGGEQYF.

This clonotype was counted only a few times. CDR3 in amino acids: CASSSDRGIGEKLFF. The CDR3 nucleotides are TGTGCCAGCAGCTCCGACAGGGGGATTGGTGAAAAACTGTTTTTT. This chain uses TRBV11-2 with TRBJ1-4, with 9 bases that match TRBD1. The J segment lost 7 bases and the V segment lost 4 bases, leaving 7 bases of the junction unmatched. The CDR3 is made up of 15 amino acids. Germline lookup yields CDR1 SGHAT and CDR2 FQNNGV.